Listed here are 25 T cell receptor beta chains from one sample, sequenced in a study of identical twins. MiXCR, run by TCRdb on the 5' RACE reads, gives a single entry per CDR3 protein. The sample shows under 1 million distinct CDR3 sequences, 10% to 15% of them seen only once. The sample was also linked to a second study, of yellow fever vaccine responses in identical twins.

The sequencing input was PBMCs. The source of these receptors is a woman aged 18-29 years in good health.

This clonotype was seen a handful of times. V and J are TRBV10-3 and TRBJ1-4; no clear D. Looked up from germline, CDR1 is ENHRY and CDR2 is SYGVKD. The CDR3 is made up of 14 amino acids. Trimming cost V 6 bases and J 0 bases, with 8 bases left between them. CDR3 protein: CAISETATNEKLFF. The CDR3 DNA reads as TGTGCCATCAGCGAAACAGCAACTAATGAAAAACTGTTTTTT.

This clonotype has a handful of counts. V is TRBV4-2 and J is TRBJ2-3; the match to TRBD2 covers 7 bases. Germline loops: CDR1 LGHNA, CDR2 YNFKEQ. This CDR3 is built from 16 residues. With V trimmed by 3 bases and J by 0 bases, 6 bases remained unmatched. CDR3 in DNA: TGTGCCAGCAGCCACAAAACGGGGGGTAGCACAGATACGCAGTATTTT. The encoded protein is CASSHKTGGSTDTQYF.

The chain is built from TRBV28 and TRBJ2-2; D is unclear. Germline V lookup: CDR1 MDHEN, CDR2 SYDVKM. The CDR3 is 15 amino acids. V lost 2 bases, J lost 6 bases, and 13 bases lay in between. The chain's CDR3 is CASSLKGLFSGELFF. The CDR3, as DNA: TGTGCCAGCAGTTTAAAGGGATTGTTTTCCGGGGAGCTGTTTTTT.

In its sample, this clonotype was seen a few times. The chain's CDR3 is CASSDEQGGGQPQHF. The CDR3 DNA reads as TGTGCCAGCAGTGATGAACAGGGCGGAGGCCAGCCCCAGCATTTT. The chain joins TRBV2 to TRBJ1-5; D possibly corresponds to TRBD1 (6 bases). The ends were cut back, 3 bases at V and 7 bases at J, with 16 bases in the middle. This CDR3 region has 15 residues. The germline gives CDR1 SNHLY, CDR2 FYNNEI.

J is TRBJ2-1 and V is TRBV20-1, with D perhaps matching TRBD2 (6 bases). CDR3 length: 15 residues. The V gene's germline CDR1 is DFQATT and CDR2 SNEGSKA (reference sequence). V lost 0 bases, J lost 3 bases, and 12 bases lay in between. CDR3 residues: CSARDLLASYNEQFF. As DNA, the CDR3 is TGCAGTGCTAGAGATCTGCTAGCGAGCTACAATGAGCAGTTCTTC.

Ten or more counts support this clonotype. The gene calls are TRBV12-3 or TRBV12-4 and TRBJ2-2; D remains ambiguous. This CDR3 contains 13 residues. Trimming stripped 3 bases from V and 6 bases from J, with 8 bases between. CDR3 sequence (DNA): TGTGCCAGCAGTTTGGAGTGGGCCGGGGAGCTGTTTTTT. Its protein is CASSLEWAGELFF.

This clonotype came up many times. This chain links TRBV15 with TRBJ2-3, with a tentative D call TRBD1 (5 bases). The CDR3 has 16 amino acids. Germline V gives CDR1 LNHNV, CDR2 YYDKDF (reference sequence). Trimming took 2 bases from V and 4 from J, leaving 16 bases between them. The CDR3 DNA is TGTGCCACCAGCAGACCCGAAGACCCCAGGGCAGATACGCAGTATTTT. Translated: CATSRPEDPRADTQYF.

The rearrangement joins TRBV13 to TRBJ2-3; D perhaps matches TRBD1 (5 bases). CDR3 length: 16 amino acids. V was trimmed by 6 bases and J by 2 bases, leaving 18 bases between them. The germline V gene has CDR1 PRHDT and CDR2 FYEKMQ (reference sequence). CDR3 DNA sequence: TGTGCCAGCAGGCACTTCAGGGATACGACCACAGATACGCAGTATTTT. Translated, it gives CASRHFRDTTTDTQYF. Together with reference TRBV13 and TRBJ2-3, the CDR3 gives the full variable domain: AAGVIQSPRHLIKEKRETATLKCYPIPRHDTVYWYQQGPGQDPQFLISFYEKMQSDKGSIPDRFSAQQFSDYHSELNMSSLELGDSALYFCASRHFRDTTTDTQYFGPGTRLTVL.

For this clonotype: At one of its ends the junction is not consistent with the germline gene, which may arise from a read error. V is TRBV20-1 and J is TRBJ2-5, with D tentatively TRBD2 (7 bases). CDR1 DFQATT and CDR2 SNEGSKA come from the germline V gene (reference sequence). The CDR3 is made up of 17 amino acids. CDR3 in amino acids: CCAREGSGTLSQETQYF. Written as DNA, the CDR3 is TGCTGTGCTAGAGAGGGGAGCGGGACACTCAGCCAAGAGACCCAGTACTTC.

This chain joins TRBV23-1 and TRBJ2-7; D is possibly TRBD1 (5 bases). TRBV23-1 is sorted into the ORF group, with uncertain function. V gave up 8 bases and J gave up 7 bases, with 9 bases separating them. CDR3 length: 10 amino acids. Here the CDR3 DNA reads TGCGCCAGCCCCCGGACAGAGCAGTACGTC. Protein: CASPRTEQYV.

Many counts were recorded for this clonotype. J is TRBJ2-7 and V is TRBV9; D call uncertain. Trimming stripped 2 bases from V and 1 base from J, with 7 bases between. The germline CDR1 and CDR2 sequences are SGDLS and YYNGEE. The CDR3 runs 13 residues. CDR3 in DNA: TGTGCCAGCAGCGTGGGCGGTTCCTACGAGCAGTACTTC. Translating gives CASSVGGSYEQYF.

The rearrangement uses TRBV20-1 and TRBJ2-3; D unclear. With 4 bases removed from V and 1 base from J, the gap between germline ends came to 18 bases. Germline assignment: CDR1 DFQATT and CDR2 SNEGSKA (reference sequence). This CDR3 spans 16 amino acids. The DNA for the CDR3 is TGCAGTGCTATCCCCGCGGAACAGTTCGGCACAGATACGCAGTATTTT. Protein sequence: CSAIPAEQFGTDTQYF.

CDR3 nucleotide sequence: TGTGCCAGCAGTCCGGGACTAGCTTTCCGCGAGCAGTACTTC. It encodes CASSPGLAFREQYF. V usage is TRBV6-1 and J usage is TRBJ2-7; 9 bases line up with TRBD2. V dropped 5 bases and J dropped 6; count of bases not matched to a gene: 8. Looked up from germline, CDR1 is MNHNS and CDR2 is SASEGT. The CDR3 contains 14 residues.

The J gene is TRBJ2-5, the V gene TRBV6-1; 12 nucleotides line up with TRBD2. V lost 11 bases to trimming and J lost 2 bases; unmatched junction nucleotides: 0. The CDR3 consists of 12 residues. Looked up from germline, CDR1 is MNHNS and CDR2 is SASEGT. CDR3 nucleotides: TGTGCCCTAGCGGGGGGGCAAGAGACCCAGTACTTC. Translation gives CALAGGQETQYF.

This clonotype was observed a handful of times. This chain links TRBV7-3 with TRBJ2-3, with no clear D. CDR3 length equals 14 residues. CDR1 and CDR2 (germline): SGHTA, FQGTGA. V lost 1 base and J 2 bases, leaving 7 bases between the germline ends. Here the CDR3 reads CASSLIATTDTQYF. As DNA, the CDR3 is TGTGCCAGCAGCTTAATCGCGACCACAGATACGCAGTATTTT.

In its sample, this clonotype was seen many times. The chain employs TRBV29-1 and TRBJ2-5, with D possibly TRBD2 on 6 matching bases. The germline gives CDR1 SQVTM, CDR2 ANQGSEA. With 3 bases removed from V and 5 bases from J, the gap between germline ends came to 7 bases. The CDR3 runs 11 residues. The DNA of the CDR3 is TGCAGCGTTGATGGGAGGGAGACCCAGTACTTC. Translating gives CSVDGRETQYF.

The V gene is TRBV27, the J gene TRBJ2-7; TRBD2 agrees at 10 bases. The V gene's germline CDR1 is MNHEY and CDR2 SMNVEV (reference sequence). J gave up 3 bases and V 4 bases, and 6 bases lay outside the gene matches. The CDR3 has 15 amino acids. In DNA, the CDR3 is TGTGCCAGCAGTTCGGGACTAGCGCCAGTCTACGAGCAGTACTTC. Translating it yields CASSSGLAPVYEQYF.

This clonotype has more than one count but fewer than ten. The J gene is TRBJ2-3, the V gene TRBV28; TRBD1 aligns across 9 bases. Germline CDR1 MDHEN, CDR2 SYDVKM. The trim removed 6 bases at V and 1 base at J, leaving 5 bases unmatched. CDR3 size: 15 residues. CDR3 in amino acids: CASSLQGARTDTQYF. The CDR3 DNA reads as TGTGCCAGCAGCCTACAGGGGGCGCGCACAGATACGCAGTATTTT.

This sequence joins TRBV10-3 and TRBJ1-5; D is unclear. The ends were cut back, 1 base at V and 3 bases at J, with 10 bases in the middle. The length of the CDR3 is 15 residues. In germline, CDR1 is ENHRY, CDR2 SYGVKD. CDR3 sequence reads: CAISELGNYNQPQHF. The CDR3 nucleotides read TGTGCCATCAGTGAGTTGGGAAATTACAATCAGCCCCAGCATTTT.

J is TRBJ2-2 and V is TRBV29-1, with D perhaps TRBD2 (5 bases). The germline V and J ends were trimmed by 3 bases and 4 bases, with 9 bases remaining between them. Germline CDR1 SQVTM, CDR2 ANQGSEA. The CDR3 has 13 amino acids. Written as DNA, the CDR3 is TGCAGCGTTGAGGGAGTGGGCACCGGGGAGCTGTTTTTT. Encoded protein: CSVEGVGTGELFF.

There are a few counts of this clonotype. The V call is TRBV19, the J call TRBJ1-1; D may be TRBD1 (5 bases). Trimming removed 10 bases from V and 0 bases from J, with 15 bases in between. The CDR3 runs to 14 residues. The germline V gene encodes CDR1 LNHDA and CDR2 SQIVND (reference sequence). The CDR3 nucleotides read TGTGCCACCTCGACAGATACGATGAACACTGAAGCTTTCTTT. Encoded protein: CATSTDTMNTEAFF.

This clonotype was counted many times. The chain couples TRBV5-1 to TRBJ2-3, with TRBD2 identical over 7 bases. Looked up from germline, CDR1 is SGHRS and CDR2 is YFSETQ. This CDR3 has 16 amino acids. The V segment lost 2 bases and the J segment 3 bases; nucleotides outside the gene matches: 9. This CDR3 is CASSFGTGGRTDTQYF. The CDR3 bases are TGCGCCAGCAGCTTTGGGACTGGCGGGAGAACAGATACGCAGTATTTT.

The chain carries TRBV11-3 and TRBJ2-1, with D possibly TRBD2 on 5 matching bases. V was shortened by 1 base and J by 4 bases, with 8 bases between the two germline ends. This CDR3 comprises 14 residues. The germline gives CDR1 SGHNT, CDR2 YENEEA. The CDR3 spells CASSLVRTYNEQFF. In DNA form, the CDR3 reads TGTGCCAGCAGCTTAGTAAGGACTTACAATGAGCAGTTCTTC.

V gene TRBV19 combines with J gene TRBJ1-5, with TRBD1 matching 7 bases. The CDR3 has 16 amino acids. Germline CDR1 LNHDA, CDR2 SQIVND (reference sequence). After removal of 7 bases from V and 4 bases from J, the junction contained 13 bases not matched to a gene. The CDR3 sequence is CASNTAGGNTNQPQHF. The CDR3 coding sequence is TGTGCCAGTAATACGGCAGGGGGAAATACTAATCAGCCCCAGCATTTT.

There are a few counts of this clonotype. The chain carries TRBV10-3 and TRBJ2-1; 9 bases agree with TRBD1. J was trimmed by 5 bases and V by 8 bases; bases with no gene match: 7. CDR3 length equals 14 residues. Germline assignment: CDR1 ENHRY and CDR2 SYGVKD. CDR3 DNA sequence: TGTGCCATCGAGGGGACAGGGACCAACAATGAGCAGTTCTTC. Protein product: CAIEGTGTNNEQFF.